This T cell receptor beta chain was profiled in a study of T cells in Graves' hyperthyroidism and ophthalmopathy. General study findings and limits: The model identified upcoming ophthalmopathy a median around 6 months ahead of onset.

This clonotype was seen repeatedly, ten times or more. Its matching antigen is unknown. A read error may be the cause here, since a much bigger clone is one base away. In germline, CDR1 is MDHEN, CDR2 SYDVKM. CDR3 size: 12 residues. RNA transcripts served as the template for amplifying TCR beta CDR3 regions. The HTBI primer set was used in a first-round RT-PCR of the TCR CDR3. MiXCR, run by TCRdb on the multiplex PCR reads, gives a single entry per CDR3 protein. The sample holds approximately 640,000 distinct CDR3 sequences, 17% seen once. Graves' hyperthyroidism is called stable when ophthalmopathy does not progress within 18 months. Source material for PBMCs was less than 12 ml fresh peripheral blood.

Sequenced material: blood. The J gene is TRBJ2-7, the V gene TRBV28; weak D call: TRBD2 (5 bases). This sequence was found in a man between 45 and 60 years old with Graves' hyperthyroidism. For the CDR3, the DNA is TGTGCCAGCAGTTTCGAGGGCTACGAGCAGCACTTC. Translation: CASSFEGYEQHF.